This T cell receptor beta chain was identified during a study of blood T cell repertoires in COVID-19. Study-wide context: Acute and convalescent COVID-19 specimens originated in the United States, Italy and Spain.

This table comes from immunoSEQ multiplex PCR, and its TCRdb copy is limited to in-frame clones, with some not included. The sample contains a few hundred thousand clones, 88% of which appear only once. CDR3 length: 18 amino acids. In germline, CDR1 is LGHDT, CDR2 YNNKEL (reference sequence). V trimming: 1 base; J trimming: 0 bases; junction bases outside the gene matches: 9. Participants spanned ages about 18 to 95 years and resided in about two dozen US areas. The V call is TRBV3-1 (or the pseudogene TRBV3-2), the J call TRBJ2-7; 10 nucleotides match TRBD1. The sequencing input was PBMCs or T cells enriched from blood (not recorded which). This receptor was taken from a woman in her forties or fifties with acute COVID-19. CDR3 bases: TGTGCCAGCAGCCAAGCACTCCCCGGGACAGGGGTCTCCTACGAGCAGTACTTC. Amino acid sequence: CASSQALPGTGVSYEQYF.